This entry describes one T cell receptor (beta chain). This CDR3 is built from 14 residues. The germline V gene encodes CDR1 SNHLY and CDR2 FYNNEI. The V end was cut by 6 bases, the J end by 3 bases, with 14 bases between. The entry originates in a study of blood T cell repertoires in COVID-19. Looking at the study overall: Donors in the United States, Italy and Spain gave samples during acute or convalescent COVID-19. Nucleic acid was either cDNA or gDNA, and it came from T cells, B-cell-depleted T cells, or PBMCs.

Original processing notes: Nucleated cell counts were estimated from reference gene primer amplification. Assay used: immunoSEQ multiplex PCR; TCRdb lists only in-frame clones, some missing. V, J and clone size reflect that table, while D and trimming were determined from the DNA. This table holds 85,000 to 110,000 clones, 87% found once. Sequencing was done on a sample of peripheral blood. The chain joins TRBV2 to TRBJ1-1; possible D gene TRBD1, 5 bases. The sequence was collected from a man aged 45-60 years in a cohort sampled during active COVID-19. The chain's CDR3 is CASRVDSSHTEAFF. The CDR3 DNA sequence: TGTGCCAGCAGGGTCGACAGTTCCCACACTGAAGCTTTCTTT. Full variable domain (outside the CDR3, taken from reference TRBV2 and TRBJ1-1): EPEVTQTPSHQVTQMGQEVILRCVPISNHLYFYWYRQILGQKVEFLVSFYNNEISEKSEIFDDQFSVERPDGSNFTLKIRSTKLEDSAMYFCASRVDSSHTEAFFGQGTRLTVV.